This record covers a single T cell receptor (beta chain). This sample stems from a study of PD-1 blockade in classical Hodgkin lymphoma. Method: immunoSEQ multiplex PCR; TCRdb's copy keeps in-frame clones and lacks some. This repertoire shows tens of thousands of clones, about 80% found once; its top ten account for 15% to 20%. Time point in this sample: cycle 4 day 1 (C4D1), after 6 weeks of nivolumab. Each patient experienced a relapse that followed autologous stem cell transplantation, and brentuximab vedotin exposure varied. V was pared by 4 bases and J by 7 bases, with 9 bases of the junction left unmatched. The CDR3 runs to 17 residues. Per germline, CDR1 SGHTA and CDR2 FQGNSA.

This sample comprised peripheral blood mononuclear cells (PBMCs), obtained before the fourth cycle of nivolumab. This TCR came from a human donor with classical Hodgkin lymphoma. The rearrangement links TRBV7-2 to TRBJ2-1; 14 nucleotides line up with TRBD2. The CDR3 loop is CASSSTSGGEGLNEQFF. The CDR3 DNA reads as TGTGCCAGCAGCTCGACTAGCGGGGGGGAAGGGTTAAATGAGCAGTTCTTC.